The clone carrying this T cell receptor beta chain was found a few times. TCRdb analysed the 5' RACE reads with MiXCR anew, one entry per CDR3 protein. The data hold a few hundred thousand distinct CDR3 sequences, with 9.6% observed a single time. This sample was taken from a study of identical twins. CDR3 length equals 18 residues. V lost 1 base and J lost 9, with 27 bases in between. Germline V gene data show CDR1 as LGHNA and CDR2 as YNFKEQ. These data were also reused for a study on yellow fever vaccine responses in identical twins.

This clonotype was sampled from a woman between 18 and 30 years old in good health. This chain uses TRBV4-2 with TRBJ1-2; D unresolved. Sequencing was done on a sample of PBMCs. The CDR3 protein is CASSQVSALGRRIWSYTF. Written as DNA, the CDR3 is TGTGCCAGCAGCCAAGTATCAGCTCTCGGACGAAGGATCTGGAGCTACACCTTC.